This section outlines one T cell receptor (beta chain) sequence together with its context. The sample is drawn from a study of blood T cell repertoires in COVID-19. Study background: COVID-19 samples from acute and convalescent phases originated in the United States, Italy and Spain. The cDNA or gDNA used as material had been derived from T cells, B-cell-depleted T cells, or PBMCs.

The assay was immunoSEQ multiplex PCR, and TCRdb's table has in-frame clones only and misses some. The data hold roughly 200,000 clones, with around 82% observed a single time. Participants were aged about 18 to 89 years from some 24 US areas. Self-reported history from a screening survey and questionnaire set each donor's cohort. The V segment lost 4 bases and the J segment 0 bases; nucleotides outside the gene matches: 8. Germline CDR1 MNHEY, CDR2 SVGAGI. This CDR3 comprises 16 residues. This TCR came from a woman aged 45-65 years who had been exposed to COVID-19. The specimen sequenced was PBMCs or T cells enriched from blood (not recorded which). The rearrangement joins TRBV6-5 to TRBJ1-1; TRBD1 aligns across 7 bases. The CDR3 is CASSLGGGIVNTEAFF. CDR3 DNA: TGTGCCAGCAGTTTAGGAGGGGGCATCGTGAACACTGAAGCTTTCTTT.